This TCR beta chain emerged from a study of Graves' ophthalmopathy and Graves' hyperthyroidism. In the case of this clonotype: The DNA is left out, because the CDR3 cannot be placed on it with certainty; the CDR3 is given as TCRdb lists it.

The CDR3 is 22 amino acids long, termini counted. Germline CDR1 and CDR2: SQVTM and ANQGSEA. Transcripts of RNA were the source for amplifying TCR beta CDR3 regions. Investigators did first-round RT-PCR with HTBI primers, then second-round multiplex PCR. TCRdb ran MiXCR on the multiplex PCR reads and lists one entry per CDR3 protein. This sample has roughly 50,000 distinct CDR3 sequences, with approximately 52% found just once. The chain links TRBV29-1 to TRBJ2-2; the DNA was not compared with TRBD1, the D call given in the table. This sequence was found in an adult woman with Graves' ophthalmopathy. The sequencing sample was made of peripheral blood. CDR3 sequence reads: CSVVEGALYEQYFGPGTGELFF.